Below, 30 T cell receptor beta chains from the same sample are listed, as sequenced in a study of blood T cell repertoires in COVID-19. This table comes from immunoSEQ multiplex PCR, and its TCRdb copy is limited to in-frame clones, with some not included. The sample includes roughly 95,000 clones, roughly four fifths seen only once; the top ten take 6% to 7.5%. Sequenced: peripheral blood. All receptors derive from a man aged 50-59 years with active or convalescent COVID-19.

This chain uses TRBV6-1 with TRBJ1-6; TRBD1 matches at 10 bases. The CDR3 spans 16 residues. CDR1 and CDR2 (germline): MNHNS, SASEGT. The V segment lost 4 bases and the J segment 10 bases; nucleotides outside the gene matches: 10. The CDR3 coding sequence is TGTGCCAGCAGTGTCCTTCAGCGGACAGGGGGATCACCCCTCCACTTT. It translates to CASSVLQRTGGSPLHF.

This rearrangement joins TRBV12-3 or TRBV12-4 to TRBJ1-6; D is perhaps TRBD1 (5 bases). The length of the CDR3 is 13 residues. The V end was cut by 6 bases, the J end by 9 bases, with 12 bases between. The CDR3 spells CASSMEGFSPLHF. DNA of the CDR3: TGTGCCAGCAGCATGGAGGGGTTTTCACCCCTCCACTTT.

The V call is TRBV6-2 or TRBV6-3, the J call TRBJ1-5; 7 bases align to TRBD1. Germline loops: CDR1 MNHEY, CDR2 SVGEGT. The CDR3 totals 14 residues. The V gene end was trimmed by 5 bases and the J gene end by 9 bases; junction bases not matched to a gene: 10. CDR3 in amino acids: CASSPGQVGGPQHF. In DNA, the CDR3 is TGTGCCAGCAGTCCAGGACAGGTTGGGGGGCCCCAGCATTTT.

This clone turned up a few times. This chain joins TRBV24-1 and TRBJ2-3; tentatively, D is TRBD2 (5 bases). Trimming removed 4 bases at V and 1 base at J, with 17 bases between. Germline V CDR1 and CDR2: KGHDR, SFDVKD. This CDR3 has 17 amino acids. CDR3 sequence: CATSDPIPQRGTDTQYF. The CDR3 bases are TGTGCCACCAGTGACCCGATCCCCCAGAGGGGCACAGATACGCAGTATTTT.

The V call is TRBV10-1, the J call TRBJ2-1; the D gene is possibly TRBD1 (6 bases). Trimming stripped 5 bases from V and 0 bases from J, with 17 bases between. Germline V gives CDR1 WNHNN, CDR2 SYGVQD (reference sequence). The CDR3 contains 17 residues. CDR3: CASSQDRNLLSYNEQFF. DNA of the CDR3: TGCGCCAGCAGTCAAGACAGGAATCTTCTCTCCTACAATGAGCAGTTCTTC.

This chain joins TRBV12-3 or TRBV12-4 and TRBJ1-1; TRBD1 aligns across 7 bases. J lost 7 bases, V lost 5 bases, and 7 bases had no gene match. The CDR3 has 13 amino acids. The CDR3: CASSIGQAFEAFF. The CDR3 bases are TGTGCCAGCAGTATAGGACAGGCCTTTGAAGCTTTCTTT.

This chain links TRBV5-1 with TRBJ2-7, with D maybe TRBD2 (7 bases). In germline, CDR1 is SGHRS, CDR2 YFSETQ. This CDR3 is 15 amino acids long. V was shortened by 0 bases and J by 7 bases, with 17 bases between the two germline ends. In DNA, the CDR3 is TGCGCCAGCAGCTTGGCGCAGGGGAGGGAGGGGGAGCAGTACTTC. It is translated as CASSLAQGREGEQYF.

The CDR3 spells CSVGIGTAHEQYF. The CDR3, as DNA: TGCAGCGTTGGGATAGGGACAGCCCACGAGCAGTACTTC. The chain carries TRBV29-1 and TRBJ2-7; 7 positions agree with TRBD1. V trimming: 4 bases; J trimming: 5 bases; junction bases outside the gene matches: 8. The germline CDR1 and CDR2 sequences are SQVTM and ANQGSEA. The CDR3 is made up of 13 amino acids.

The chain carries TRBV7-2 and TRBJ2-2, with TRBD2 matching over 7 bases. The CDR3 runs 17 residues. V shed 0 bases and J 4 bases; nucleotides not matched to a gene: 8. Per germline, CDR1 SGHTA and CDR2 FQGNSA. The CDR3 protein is CASSLAVITGGTGELFF. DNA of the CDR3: TGTGCCAGCAGCTTAGCAGTTATTACGGGGGGCACCGGGGAGCTGTTTTTT.

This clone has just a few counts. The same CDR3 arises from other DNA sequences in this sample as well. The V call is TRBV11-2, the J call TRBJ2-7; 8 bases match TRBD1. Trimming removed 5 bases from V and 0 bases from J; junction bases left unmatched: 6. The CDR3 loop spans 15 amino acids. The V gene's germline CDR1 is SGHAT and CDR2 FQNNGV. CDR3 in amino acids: CASSLGTGDSYEQYF. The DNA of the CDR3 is TGTGCCAGCAGCCTAGGGACAGGAGACTCCTACGAGCAGTACTTC.

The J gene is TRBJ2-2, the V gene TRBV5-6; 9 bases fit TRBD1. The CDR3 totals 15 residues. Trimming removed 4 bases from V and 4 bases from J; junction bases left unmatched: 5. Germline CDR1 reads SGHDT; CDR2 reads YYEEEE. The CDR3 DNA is TGTGCCAGCAGCGCCAAGGGACAGGGCACCGGGGAGCTGTTTTTT. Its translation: CASSAKGQGTGELFF. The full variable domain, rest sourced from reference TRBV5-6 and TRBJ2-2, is DAGVTQSPTHLIKTRGQQVTLRCSPKSGHDTVSWYQQALGQGPQFIFQYYEEEERQRGNFPDRFSGHQFPNYSSELNVNALLLGDSALYLCASSAKGQGTGELFFGEGSRLTVL.

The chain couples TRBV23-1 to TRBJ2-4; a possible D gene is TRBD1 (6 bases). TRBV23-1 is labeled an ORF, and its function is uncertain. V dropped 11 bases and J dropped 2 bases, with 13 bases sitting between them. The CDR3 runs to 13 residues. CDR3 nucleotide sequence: TGCGCCCCGACAGGACTGCCCAAAAACATTCAGTACTTC. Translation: CAPTGLPKNIQYF.

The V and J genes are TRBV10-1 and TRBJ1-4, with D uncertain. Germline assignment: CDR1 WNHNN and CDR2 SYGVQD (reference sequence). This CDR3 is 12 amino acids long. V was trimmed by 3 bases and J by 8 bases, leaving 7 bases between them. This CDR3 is CASSDFPEKLFF. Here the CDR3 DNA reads TGCGCCAGCAGTGATTTTCCGGAAAAACTGTTTTTT.

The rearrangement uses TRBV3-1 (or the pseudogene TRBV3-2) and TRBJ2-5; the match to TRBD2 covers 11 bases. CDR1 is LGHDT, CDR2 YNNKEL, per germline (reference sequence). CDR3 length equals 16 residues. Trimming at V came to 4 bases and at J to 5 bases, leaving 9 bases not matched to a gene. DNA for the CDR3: TGTGCCAGCAGCCCAAATAGCGGGGGGGCCGGGGAGACCCAGTACTTC. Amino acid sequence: CASSPNSGGAGETQYF.

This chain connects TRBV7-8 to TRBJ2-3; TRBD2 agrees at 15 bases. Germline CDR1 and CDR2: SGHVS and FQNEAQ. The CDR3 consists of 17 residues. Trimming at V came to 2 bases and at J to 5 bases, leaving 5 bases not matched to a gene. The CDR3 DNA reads TGTGCCAGCAGCTTAACCGGGACTAGCGGGGGGTTAGATACGCAGTATTTT. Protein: CASSLTGTSGGLDTQYF.

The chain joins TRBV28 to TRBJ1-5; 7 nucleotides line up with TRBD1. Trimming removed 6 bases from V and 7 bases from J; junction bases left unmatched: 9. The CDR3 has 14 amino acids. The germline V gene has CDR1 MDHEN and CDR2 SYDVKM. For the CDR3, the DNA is TGTGCCAGCAGCCGACAGGGAGACGGGCAGCCCCAGCATTTT. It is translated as CASSRQGDGQPQHF.

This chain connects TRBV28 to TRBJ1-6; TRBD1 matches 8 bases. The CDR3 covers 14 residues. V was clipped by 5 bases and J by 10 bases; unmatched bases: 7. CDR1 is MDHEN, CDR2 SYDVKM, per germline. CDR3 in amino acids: CASSETGGTSPLHF. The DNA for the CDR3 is TGTGCCAGCAGTGAAACAGGGGGAACATCACCCCTCCACTTT.

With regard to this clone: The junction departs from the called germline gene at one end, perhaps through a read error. The CDR3 bases are TGTGCCAGCAGTTTGGGGACAGGGGTACTAAACTTC. Protein sequence: CASSLGTGVLNF. The J gene is TRBJ1-2, the V gene TRBV28; 10 bases line up with TRBD1. The CDR3 is 12 residues long. Germline lookup yields CDR1 MDHEN and CDR2 SYDVKM.

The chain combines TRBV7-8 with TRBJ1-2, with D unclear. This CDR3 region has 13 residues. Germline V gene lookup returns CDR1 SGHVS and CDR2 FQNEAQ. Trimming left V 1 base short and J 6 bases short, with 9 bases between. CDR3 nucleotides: TGTGCCAGCAGCTTAGGGGCGGGAGATGGCTACACCTTC. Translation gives CASSLGAGDGYTF. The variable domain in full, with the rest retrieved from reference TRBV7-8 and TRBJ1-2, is GAGVSQSPRYKVAKRGQDVALRCDPISGHVSLFWYQQALGQGPEFLTYFQNEAQLDKSGLPSDRFFAERPEGSVSTLKIQRTQQEDSAVYLCASSLGAGDGYTFGSGTRLTVV.

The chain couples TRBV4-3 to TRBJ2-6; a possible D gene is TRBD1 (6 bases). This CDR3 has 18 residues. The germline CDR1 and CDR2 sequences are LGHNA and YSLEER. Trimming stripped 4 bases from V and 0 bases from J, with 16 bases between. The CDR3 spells CASSLLPGTFSGANVLTF. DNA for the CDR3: TGCGCCAGCAGCCTACTACCCGGGACATTCTCTGGGGCCAACGTCCTGACTTTC.

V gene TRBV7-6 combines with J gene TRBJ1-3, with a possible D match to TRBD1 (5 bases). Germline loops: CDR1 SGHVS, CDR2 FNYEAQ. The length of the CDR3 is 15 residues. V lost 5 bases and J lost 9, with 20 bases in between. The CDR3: CASSPRDYPGGTIYF. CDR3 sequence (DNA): TGTGCCAGCAGCCCCCGGGACTACCCCGGGGGCACCATATATTTT. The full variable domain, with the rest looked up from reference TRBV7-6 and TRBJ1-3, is GAGVSQSPRYKVTKRGQDVALRCDPISGHVSLYWYRQALGQGPEFLTYFNYEAQQDKSGLPNDRFSAERPEGSISTLTIQRTEQRDSAMYRCASSPRDYPGGTIYFGEGSWLTVV.

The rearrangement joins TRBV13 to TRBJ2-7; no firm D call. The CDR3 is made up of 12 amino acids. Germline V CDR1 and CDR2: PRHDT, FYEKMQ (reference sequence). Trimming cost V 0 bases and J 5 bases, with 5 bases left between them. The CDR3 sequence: CASSLGLNEQYF. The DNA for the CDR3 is TGTGCCAGCAGCTTAGGCCTAAACGAGCAGTACTTC.

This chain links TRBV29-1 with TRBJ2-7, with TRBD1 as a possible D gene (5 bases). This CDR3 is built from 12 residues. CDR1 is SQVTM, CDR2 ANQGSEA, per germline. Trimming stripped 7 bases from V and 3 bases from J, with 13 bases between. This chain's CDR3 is CSAGHQDYEQYF. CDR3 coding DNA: TGCAGCGCCGGACACCAGGACTACGAGCAGTACTTC.

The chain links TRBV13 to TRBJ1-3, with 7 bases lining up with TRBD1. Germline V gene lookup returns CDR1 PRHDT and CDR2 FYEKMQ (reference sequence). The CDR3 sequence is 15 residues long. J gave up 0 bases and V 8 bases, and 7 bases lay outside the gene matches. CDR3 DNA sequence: TGTGCCAGCCCCGATAGACAGGGCTCTGGAAACACCATATATTTT. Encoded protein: CASPDRQGSGNTIYF.

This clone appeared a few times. The CDR3, as DNA: TGTGCCAGCAGCCGGGACATTAACTATGGCTACACCTTC. It specifies CASSRDINYGYTF. This chain connects TRBV14 to TRBJ1-2; weak D call: TRBD1 (6 bases). Germline CDR1 reads SGHDN; CDR2 reads FVKESK. Trimming removed 4 bases from V and 1 base from J, with 7 bases in between. CDR3 length equals 13 residues.

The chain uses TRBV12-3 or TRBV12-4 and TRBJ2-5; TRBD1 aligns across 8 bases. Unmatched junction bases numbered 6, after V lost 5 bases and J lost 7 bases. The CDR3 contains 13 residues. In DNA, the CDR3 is TGTGCCAGCAGTCGGACAGGGATGGGGACCCAGTACTTC. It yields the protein CASSRTGMGTQYF.

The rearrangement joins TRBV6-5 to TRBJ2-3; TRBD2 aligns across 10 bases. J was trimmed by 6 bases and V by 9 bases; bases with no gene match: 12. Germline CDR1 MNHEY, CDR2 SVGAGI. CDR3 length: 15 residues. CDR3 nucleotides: TGTGCCAGTACTGTCCCTAGCGGGGGAGGCGATACGCAGTATTTT. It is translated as CASTVPSGGGDTQYF.

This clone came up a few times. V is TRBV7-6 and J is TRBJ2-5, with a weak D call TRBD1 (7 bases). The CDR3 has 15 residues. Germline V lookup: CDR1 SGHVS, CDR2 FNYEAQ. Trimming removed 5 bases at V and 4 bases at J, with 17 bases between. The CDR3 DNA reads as TGTGCCAGCAGCCCCCGACAGGGACTGGGAGAGACCCAGTACTTC. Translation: CASSPRQGLGETQYF.

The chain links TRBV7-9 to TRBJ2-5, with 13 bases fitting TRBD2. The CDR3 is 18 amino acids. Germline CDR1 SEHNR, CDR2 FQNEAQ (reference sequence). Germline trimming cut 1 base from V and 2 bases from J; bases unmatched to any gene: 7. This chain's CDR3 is CASSLGPLAGGSQETQYF. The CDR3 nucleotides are TGTGCCAGCAGCTTAGGACCACTAGCGGGGGGGTCACAAGAGACCCAGTACTTC. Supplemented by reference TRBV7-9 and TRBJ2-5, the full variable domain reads DTGVSQNPRHKITKRGQNVTFRCDPISEHNRLYWYRQTLGQGPEFLTYFQNEAQLEKSRLLSDRFSAERPKGSFSTLEIQRTEQGDSAMYLCASSLGPLAGGSQETQYFGPGTRLLVL.

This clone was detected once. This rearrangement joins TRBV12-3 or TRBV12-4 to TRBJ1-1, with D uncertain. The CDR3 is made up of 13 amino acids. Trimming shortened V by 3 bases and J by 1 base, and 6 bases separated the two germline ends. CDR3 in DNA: TGTGCCAGCAGTTTGCGGCAGAACACTGAAGCTTTCTTT. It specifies CASSLRQNTEAFF.